The 9 T cell receptor beta chains below were found in one sample sequenced in a study of Ad26.COV2.S vaccination and SARS-CoV-2 variants. Profiled with immunoSEQ multiplex PCR; TCRdb holds only in-frame clones, not every one. This sample has 350,000 to 500,000 clones, with 90% found just once. Treatment specified: about 20 received Ad26.COV2.S at low or high dose, single or two shots; about 5 received placebo; per-sample allocation not given. The study sampled participants on day 63 after the first vaccine or placebo injection. The sequencing used peripheral blood, collected in a trial of Ad26.COV2.S vaccine versus placebo. Receptor source: a person aged 18-65 years who received the Ad26.COV2.S COVID-19 vaccine or a placebo.

The chain couples TRBV4-1 to TRBJ1-6; TRBD1 is a possible D gene (6 bases). V lost 8 bases and J 9 bases, leaving 14 bases between the germline ends. The CDR3 spans 13 residues. The germline V gene encodes CDR1 MGHRA and CDR2 YSYEKL. The chain's CDR3 is CASGGRPLSPLHF. DNA for the CDR3: TGCGCCAGCGGGGGCAGACCTCTTTCACCCCTCCACTTT.

J is TRBJ1-5 and V is TRBV27, with 7 bases identical to TRBD1. After removal of 0 bases from V and 5 bases from J, the junction contained 7 bases not matched to a gene. This CDR3 spans 16 amino acids. CDR1 MNHEY and CDR2 SMNVEV come from the germline V gene (reference sequence). DNA of the CDR3: TGTGCCAGCAGTTTATCTCGACAGGGACGAGATCAGCCCCAGCATTTT. It translates to CASSLSRQGRDQPQHF.

V and J are TRBV6-5 and TRBJ2-1; no firm D call. Germline CDR1 is MNHEY and CDR2 is SVGAGI. The CDR3 length is 14 residues. Trimming stripped 6 bases from V and 0 bases from J, with 9 bases between. For the CDR3, the DNA is TGTGCCAGCAGCCCCAGGACCTCCTACAATGAGCAGTTCTTC. Translation: CASSPRTSYNEQFF.

The rearrangement uses TRBV29-1 and TRBJ1-5; 9 bases line up with TRBD1. Trimming took 6 bases from V and 7 from J; bases not matched to a gene: 4. The CDR3 length is 12 residues. The V gene's germline CDR1 is SQVTM and CDR2 ANQGSEA. CDR3 region: CSVGQGRQPQHF. Here the CDR3 DNA reads TGCAGCGTGGGACAGGGTAGACAGCCCCAGCATTTT.

The V call is TRBV3-1 (or the pseudogene TRBV3-2), the J call TRBJ2-5; 12 positions agree with TRBD2. V shed 1 base, J shed 5 bases, and the junction held 5 bases outside the gene matches. The CDR3 is 16 amino acids. Per the germline V gene, CDR1 is LGHDT and CDR2 is YNNKEL (reference sequence). This chain's CDR3 is CASSQGTSGRTETQYF. The CDR3 DNA is TGTGCCAGCAGCCAAGGTACTAGCGGGAGGACGGAGACCCAGTACTTC.

This clone has a single count. The chain has TRBV27 and TRBJ2-7; D might be TRBD1 (8 bases). CDR1 is MNHEY and CDR2 is SMNVEV in the germline V gene (reference sequence). The CDR3 has 15 amino acids. V shed 7 bases and J shed 2 bases, with 18 bases lying between them. CDR3: CASTGRGTGTYEQYF. Written as DNA, the CDR3 is TGTGCCAGCACCGGGCGGGGGACAGGAACCTACGAGCAGTACTTC.

The gene calls are TRBV28 and TRBJ1-5, with D possibly TRBD1 on 5 matching bases. V was cut by 5 bases and J by 4 bases, with 18 bases left in between. This CDR3 region has 16 residues. The V gene's germline CDR1 is MDHEN and CDR2 SYDVKM. The CDR3 region is CASSPRQSSGNQPQHF. The CDR3 coding sequence is TGTGCCAGCAGTCCCCGACAGAGCTCCGGTAATCAGCCCCAGCATTTT.

The chain carries TRBV9 and TRBJ2-1; TRBD2 matches 8 bases. The germline V gene encodes CDR1 SGDLS and CDR2 YYNGEE. V lost 0 bases and J lost 4; bases outside the gene matches: 3. The CDR3 runs to 15 residues. The DNA for the CDR3 is TGTGCCAGCAGCGTAGCAGCGGGAGCTTACAATGAGCAGTTCTTC. Translation gives CASSVAAGAYNEQFF.

The chain employs TRBV10-3 and TRBJ2-2; TRBD1 matches 7 bases. Trimming at V came to 10 bases and at J to 4 bases, leaving 9 bases not matched to a gene. The CDR3 extends over 14 amino acids. Germline V gives CDR1 ENHRY, CDR2 SYGVKD. The CDR3 DNA reads TGTGCCACCGCTAGACAGGGTTCCACCGGGGAGCTGTTTTTT. Its translation: CATARQGSTGELFF.